This T cell receptor beta chain was identified during a study of regulatory T cells in long-lasting Graves disease. Study summary: Graves' cases, newly diagnosed, had used antithyroid drugs under 3 months. Study-level points and caveats: Gene preferences differed: TRBV28, TRBJ1-2, TRBJ2-5 in persistent cases.

This clonotype was seen ten or more times. Antigen unknown. To make TCR beta libraries, researchers used iRepertoire HTBI primers and Arm-PCR of CDR3 regions. TCRdb ran MiXCR on the multiplex PCR reads and lists one entry per CDR3 protein. This sample carries a few hundred thousand distinct CDR3 sequences, around 20% of them seen once, and the ten largest clones take approximately 15%. Trimming at V came to 5 bases and at J to 3 bases, leaving 3 bases not matched to a gene. Germline V gives CDR1 SGHTA, CDR2 FQGNSA. The CDR3 is made up of 14 amino acids. Stated time point: newly diagnosed GD, antithyroid drugs for less than 3 months. PBMC-derived RNA was used for the TCR library. The patient group derived from an endocrinology department in Xi'an, China.

The rearrangement links TRBV7-2 to TRBJ1-4; the match to TRBD1 covers 7 bases. This sample comprised peripheral blood mononuclear cells (PBMCs), obtained at new diagnosis, from a patient treated with antithyroid drugs. This receptor was identified in a female donor with Graves disease. In nucleotides, the CDR3 is TGTGCCAGCAGCCCGACAGGGTCTAATGAAAAACTGTTTTTT. It encodes CASSPTGSNEKLFF.